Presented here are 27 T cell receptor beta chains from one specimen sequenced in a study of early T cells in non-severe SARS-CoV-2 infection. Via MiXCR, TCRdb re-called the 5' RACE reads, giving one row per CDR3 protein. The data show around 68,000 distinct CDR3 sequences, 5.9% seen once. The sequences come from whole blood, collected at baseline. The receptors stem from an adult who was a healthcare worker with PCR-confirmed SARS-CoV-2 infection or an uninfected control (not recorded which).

The CDR3 reads CASSFRDSLTDTQYF. Here the CDR3 DNA reads TGTGCCAGCAGCTTCAGGGACAGCCTAACAGATACGCAGTATTTT. The V and J genes are TRBV11-2 and TRBJ2-3, with 7 bases lining up with TRBD1. Germline CDR1 reads SGHAT; CDR2 reads FQNNGV. The CDR3 has 15 residues. After removal of 3 bases from V and 3 bases from J, the junction contained 6 bases not matched to a gene.

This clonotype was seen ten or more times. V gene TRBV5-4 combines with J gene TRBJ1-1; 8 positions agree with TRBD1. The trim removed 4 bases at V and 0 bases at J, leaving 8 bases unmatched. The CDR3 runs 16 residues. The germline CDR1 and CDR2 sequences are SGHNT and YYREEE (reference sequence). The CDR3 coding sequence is TGTGCCAGCAGCCTAGGGACAGGAGTCATGAACACTGAAGCTTTCTTT. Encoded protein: CASSLGTGVMNTEAFF.

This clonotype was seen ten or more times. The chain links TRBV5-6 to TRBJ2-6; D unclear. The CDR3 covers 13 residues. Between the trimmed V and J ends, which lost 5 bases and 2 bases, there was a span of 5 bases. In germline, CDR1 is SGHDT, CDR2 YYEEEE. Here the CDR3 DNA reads TGTGCCAGCAGAACCCCTGGGGCCAACGTCCTGACTTTC. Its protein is CASRTPGANVLTF. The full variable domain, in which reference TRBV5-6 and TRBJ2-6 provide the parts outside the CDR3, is DAGVTQSPTHLIKTRGQQVTLRCSPKSGHDTVSWYQQALGQGPQFIFQYYEEEERQRGNFPDRFSGHQFPNYSSELNVNALLLGDSALYLCASRTPGANVLTFGAGSRLTVL.

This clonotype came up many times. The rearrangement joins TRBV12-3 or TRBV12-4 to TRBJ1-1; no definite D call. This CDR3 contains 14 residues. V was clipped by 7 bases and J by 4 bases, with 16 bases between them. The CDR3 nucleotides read TGTGCCAGCACCCGTCGGGCCAAGGTCACTGAAGCTTTCTTT. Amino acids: CASTRRAKVTEAFF.

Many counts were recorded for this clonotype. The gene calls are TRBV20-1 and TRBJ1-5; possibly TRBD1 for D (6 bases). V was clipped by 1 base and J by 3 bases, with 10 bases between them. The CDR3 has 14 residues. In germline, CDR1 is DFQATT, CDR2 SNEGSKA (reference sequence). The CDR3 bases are TGCAGTGCTAGAGCGGGGGCTAACAATCAGCCCCAGCATTTT. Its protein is CSARAGANNQPQHF.

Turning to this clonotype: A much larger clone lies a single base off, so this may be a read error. CDR3 nucleotide sequence: TGTACCAGCAGCACCGGTGTGGGGACAACGGGCAATCAGCCCCAGCATTTT. Its translation is CTSSTGVGTTGNQPQHF. The rearrangement links TRBV7-9 to TRBJ1-5; D perhaps matches TRBD1 (6 bases). There are 17 residues in the CDR3. The germline gives CDR1 SEHNR, CDR2 FQNEAQ (reference sequence).

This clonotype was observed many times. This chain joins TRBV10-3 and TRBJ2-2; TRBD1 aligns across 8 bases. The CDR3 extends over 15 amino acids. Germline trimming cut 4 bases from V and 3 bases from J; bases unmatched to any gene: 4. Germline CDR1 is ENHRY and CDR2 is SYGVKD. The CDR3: CAISGTGYDTGELFF. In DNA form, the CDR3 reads TGTGCCATCAGTGGGACAGGGTATGACACCGGGGAGCTGTTTTTT.

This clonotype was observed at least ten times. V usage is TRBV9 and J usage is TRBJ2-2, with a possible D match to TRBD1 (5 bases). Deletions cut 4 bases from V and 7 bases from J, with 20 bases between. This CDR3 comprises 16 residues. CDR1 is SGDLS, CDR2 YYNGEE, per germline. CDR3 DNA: TGTGCCAGCAGCCCACCTCCAGGGCTTCTGGGCGGGGAGCTGTTTTTT. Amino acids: CASSPPPGLLGGELFF. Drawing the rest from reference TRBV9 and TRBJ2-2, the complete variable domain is DSGVTQTPKHLITATGQRVTLRCSPRSGDLSVYWYQQSLDQGLQFLIQYYNGEERAKGNILERFSAQQFPDLHSELNLSSLELGDSALYFCASSPPPGLLGGELFFGEGSRLTVL.

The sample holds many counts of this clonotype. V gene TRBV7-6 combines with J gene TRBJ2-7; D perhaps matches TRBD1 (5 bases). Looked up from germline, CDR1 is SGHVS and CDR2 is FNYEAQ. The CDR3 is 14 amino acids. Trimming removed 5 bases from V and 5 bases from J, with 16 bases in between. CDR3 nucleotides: TGTGCCAGCAGCCTCGTTCAGGGAACCCACGAGCAGTACTTC. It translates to CASSLVQGTHEQYF.

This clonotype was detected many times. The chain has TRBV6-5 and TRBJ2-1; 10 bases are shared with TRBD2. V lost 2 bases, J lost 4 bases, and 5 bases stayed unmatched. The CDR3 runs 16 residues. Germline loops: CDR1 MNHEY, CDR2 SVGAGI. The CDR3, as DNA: TGTGCCAGCAGTTACACCGGACTAGCGGATTACAATGAGCAGTTCTTC. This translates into CASSYTGLADYNEQFF.

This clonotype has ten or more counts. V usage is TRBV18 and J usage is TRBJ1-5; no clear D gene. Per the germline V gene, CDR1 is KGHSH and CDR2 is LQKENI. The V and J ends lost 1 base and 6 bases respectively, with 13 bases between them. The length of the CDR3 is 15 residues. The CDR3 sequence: CASSPQGNRGQPQHF. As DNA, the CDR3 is TGTGCCAGCTCACCACAGGGAAATCGTGGTCAGCCCCAGCATTTT.

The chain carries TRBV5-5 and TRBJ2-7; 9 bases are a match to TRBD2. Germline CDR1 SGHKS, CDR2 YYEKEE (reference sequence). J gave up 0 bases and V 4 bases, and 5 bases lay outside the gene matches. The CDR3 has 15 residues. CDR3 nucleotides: TGTGCCAGCAGCCAAACTAGCGGGTACTCCTACGAGCAGTACTTC. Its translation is CASSQTSGYSYEQYF.

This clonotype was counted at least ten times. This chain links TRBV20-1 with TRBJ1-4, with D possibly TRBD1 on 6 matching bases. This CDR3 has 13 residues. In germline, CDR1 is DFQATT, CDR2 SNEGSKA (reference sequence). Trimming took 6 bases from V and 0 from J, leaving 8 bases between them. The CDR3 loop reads CSANRATNEKLFF. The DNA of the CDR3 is TGCAGTGCCAACAGGGCAACTAATGAAAAACTGTTTTTT.

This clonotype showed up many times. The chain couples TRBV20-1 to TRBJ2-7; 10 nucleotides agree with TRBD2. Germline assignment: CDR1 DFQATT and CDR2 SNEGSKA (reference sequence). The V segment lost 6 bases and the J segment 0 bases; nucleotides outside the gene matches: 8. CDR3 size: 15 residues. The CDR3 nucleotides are TGCAGTGCCAGTGGGCTAGCGGGAGCCTCCTACGAGCAGTACTTC. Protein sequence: CSASGLAGASYEQYF.

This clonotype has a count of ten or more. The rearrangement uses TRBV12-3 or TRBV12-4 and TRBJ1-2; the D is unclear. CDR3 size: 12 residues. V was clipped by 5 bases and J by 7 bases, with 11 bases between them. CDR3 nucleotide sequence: TGTGCCAGCAGTCCTAGGACGGGTGGCTACACCTTC. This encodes CASSPRTGGYTF.

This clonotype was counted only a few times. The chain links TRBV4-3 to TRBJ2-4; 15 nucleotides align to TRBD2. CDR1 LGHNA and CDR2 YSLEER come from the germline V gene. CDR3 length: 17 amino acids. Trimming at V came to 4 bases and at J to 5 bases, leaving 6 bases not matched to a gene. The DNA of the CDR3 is TGCGCCAGCAGCCCGGGACTAGCGGGAGGATTCGAAAACATTCAGTACTTC. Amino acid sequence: CASSPGLAGGFENIQYF.

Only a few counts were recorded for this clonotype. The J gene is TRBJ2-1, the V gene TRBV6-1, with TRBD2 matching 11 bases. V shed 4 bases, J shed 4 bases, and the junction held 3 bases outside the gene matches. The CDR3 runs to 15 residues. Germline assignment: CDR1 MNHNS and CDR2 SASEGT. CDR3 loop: CASSGGLAEYNEQFF. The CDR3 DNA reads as TGTGCCAGCAGTGGGGGACTAGCGGAATACAATGAGCAGTTCTTC.

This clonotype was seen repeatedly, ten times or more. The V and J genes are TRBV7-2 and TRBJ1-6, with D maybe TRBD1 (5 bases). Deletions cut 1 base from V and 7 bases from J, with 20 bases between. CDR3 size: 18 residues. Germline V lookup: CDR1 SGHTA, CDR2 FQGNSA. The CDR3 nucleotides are TGTGCCAGCAGCTTAGAGGTTTCGGGGGGAAGAAGAAATTCACCCCTCCACTTT. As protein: CASSLEVSGGRRNSPLHF.

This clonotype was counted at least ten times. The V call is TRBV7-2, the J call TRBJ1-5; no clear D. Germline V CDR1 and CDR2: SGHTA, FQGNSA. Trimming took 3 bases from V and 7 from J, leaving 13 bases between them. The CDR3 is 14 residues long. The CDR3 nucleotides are TGTGCCAGCAGCTTGCACCCGAAAGCCCAGCCCCAGCATTTT. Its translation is CASSLHPKAQPQHF.

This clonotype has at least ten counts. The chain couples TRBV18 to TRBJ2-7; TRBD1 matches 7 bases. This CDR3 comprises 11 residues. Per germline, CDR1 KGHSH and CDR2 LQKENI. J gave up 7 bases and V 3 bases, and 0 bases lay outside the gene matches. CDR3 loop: CASSPDREQYF. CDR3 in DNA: TGTGCCAGCTCACCGGACAGGGAGCAGTACTTC.

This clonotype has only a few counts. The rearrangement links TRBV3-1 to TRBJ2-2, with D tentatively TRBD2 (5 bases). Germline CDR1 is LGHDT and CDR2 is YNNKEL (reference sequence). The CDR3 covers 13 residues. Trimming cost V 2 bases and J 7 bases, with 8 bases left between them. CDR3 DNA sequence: TGTGCCAGCAGCCAACACCGGGGCGGGGAGCTGTTTTTT. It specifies CASSQHRGGELFF.

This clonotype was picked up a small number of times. For the CDR3, the DNA is TGTGCCAGCAGTTTGGAGAGGGGCCCTCAGCCCCAGCATTTT. The encoded protein is CASSLERGPQPQHF. V is TRBV12-3 or TRBV12-4 and J is TRBJ1-5, with D tentatively TRBD1 (5 bases). The CDR3 spans 14 residues. V was pared by 3 bases and J by 6 bases, with 12 bases between.

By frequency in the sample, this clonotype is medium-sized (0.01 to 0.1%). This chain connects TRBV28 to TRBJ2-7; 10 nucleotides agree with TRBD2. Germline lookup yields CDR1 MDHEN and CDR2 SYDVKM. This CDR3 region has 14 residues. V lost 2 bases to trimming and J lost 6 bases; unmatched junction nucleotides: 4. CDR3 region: CASSLSGTSAEQYF. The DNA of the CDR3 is TGTGCCAGCAGTTTAAGCGGGACTAGCGCCGAGCAGTACTTC.

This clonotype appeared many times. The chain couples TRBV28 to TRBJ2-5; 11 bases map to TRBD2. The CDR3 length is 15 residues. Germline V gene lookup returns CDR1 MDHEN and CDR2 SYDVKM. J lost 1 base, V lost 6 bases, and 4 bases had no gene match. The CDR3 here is CASREGTSGQETQYF. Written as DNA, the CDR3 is TGTGCCAGCAGGGAAGGGACTAGCGGCCAAGAGACCCAGTACTTC. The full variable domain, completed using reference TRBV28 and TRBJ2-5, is DVKVTQSSRYLVKRTGEKVFLECVQDMDHENMFWYRQDPGLGLRLIYFSYDVKMKEKGDIPEGYSVSREKKERFSLILESASTNQTSMYLCASREGTSGQETQYFGPGTRLLVL.

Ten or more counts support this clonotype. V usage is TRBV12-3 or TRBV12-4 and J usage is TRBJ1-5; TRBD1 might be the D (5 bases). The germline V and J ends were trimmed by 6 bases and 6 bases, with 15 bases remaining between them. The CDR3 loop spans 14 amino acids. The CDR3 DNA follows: TGTGCCAGCAGCCACCCGGGGGAAAGTCAGCCCCAGCATTTT. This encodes CASSHPGESQPQHF.

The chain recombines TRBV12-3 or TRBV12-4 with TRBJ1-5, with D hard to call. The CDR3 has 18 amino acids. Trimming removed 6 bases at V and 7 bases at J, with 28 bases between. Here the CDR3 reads CASSTRLWVKTPVQPQHF. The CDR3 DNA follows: TGTGCCAGCAGCACACGCCTTTGGGTGAAAACCCCAGTCCAGCCCCAGCATTTT.

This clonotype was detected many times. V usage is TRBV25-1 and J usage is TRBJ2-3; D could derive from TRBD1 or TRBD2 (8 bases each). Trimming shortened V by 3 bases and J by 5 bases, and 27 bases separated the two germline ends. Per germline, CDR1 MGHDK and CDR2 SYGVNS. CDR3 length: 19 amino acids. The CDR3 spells CASSDKTGVLAGRKDTQYF. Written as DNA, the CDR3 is TGTGCCAGCAGTGACAAGACAGGGGTTTTAGCGGGACGAAAAGATACGCAGTATTTT. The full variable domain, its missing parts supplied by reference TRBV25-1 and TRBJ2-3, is EADIYQTPRYLVIGTGKKITLECSQTMGHDKMYWYQQDPGMELHLIHYSYGVNSTEKGDLSSESTVSRIRTEHFPLTLESARPSHTSQYLCASSDKTGVLAGRKDTQYFGPGTRLTVL.